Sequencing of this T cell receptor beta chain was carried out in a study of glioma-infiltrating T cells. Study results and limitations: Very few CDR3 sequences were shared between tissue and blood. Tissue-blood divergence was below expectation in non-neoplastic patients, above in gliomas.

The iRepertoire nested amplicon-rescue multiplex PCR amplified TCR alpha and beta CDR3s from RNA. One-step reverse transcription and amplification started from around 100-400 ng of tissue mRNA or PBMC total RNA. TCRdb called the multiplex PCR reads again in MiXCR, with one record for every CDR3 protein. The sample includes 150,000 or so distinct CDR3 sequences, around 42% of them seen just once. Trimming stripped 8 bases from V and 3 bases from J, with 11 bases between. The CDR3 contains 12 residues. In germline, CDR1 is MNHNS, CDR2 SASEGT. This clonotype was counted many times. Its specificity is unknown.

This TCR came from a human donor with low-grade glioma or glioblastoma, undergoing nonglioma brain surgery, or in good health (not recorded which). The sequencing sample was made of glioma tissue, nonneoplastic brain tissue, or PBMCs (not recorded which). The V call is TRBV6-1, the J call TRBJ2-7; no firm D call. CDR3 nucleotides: TGTGCCAGCCGCACTCACCACTACGAGCAGTACTTC. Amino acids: CASRTHHYEQYF.